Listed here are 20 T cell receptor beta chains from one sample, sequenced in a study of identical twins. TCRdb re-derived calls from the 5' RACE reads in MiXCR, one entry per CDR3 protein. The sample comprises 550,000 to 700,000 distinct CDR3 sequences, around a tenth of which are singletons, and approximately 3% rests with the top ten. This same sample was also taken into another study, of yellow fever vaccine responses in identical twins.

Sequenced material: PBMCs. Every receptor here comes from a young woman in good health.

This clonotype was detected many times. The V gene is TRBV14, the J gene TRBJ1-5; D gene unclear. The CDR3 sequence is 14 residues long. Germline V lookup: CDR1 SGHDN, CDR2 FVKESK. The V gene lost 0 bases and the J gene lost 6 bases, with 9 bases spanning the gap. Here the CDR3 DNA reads TGTGCCAGCAGCCAAGAAGGGTTACTTCAGCCCCAGCATTTT. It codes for CASSQEGLLQPQHF.

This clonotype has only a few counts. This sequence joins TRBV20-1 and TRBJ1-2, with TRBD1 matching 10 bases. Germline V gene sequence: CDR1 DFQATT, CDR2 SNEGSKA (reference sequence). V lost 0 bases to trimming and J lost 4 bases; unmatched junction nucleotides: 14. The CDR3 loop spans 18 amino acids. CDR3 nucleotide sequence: TGCAGTGCTAGAGATTTCCGGGACAGGGGTCCTCCTAGCTATGGCTACACCTTC. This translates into CSARDFRDRGPPSYGYTF.

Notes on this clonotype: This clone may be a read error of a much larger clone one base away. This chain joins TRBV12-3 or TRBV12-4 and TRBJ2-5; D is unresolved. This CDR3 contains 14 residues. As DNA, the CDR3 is TGTGCCAGCAGTTCTGGAGTAAATCAAGAGACCCTGTACTTC. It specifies CASSSGVNQETLYF.

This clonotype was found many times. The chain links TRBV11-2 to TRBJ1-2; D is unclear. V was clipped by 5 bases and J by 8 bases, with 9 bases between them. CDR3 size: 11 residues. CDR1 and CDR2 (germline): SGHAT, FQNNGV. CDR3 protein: CASSGGRGYTF. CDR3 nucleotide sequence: TGTGCCAGCAGCGGTGGACGGGGCTACACCTTC.

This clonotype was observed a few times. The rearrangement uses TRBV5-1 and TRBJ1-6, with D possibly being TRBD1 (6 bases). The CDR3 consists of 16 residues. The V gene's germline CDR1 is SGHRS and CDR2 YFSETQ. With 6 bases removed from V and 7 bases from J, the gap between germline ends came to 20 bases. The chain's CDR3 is CASTKEGVQGNSPLHF. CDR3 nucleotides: TGCGCCAGCACCAAGGAGGGGGTTCAGGGGAATTCACCCCTCCACTTT. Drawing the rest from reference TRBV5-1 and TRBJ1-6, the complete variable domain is KAGVTQTPRYLIKTRGQQVTLSCSPISGHRSVSWYQQTPGQGLQFLFEYFSETQRNKGNFPGRFSGRQFSNSRSEMNVSTLELGDSALYLCASTKEGVQGNSPLHFGNGTRLTVT.

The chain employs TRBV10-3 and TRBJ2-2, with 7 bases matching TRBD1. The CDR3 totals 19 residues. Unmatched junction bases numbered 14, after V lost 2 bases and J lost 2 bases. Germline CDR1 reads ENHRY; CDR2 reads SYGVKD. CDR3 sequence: CAISEGLRGRLLNTGELFF. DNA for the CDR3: TGTGCCATCAGTGAGGGGTTAAGGGGGCGGCTCCTTAACACCGGGGAGCTGTTTTTT.

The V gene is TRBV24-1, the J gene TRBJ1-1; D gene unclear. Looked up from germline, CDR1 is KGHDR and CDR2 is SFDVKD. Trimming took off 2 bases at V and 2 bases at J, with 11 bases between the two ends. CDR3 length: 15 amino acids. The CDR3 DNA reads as TGTGCCACCAGTGATTCACGGACGGCTAACACTGAAGCTTTCTTT. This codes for CATSDSRTANTEAFF.

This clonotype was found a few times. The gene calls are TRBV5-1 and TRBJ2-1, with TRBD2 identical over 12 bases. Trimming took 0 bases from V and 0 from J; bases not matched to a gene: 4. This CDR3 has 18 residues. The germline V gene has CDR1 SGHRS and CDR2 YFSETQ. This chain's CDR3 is CASSLGLAGASSYNEQFF. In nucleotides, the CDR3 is TGCGCCAGCAGCTTGGGACTAGCGGGGGCGAGCTCCTACAATGAGCAGTTCTTC.

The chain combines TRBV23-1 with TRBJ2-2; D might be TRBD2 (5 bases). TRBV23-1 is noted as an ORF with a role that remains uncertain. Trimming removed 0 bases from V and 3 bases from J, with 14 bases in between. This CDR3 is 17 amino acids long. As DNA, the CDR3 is TGCGCCAGCAGTCAATCCGGGAAGACCCGAGACACCGGGGAGCTGTTTTTT. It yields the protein CASSQSGKTRDTGELFF.

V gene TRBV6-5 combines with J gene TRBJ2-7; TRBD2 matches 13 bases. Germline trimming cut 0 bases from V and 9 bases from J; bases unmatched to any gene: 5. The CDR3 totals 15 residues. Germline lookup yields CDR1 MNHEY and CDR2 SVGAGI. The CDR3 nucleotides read TGTGCCAGCAGTTACTCGATAACTAGCGGGAGGGGGCAGTACTTC. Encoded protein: CASSYSITSGRGQYF.

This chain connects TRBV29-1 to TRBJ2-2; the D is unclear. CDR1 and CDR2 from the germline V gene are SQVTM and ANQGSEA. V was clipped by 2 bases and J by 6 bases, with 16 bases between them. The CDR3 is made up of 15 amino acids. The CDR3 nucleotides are TGCAGCGTTGAAAGGCCGGAACAGCCGGCCGGGGAGCTGTTTTTT. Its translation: CSVERPEQPAGELFF.

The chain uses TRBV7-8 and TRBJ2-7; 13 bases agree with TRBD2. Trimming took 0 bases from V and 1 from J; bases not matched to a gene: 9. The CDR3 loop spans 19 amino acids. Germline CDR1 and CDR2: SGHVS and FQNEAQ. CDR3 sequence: CASSLASGTSGMGSYEQYF. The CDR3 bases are TGTGCCAGCAGCTTAGCCTCCGGGACTAGCGGGATGGGTTCCTACGAGCAGTACTTC.

The chain's CDR3 is CASSLRTGNSNQPQHF. The CDR3 DNA sequence: TGTGCCAGCAGCTTAAGGACAGGGAATAGCAATCAGCCCCAGCATTTT. This sequence joins TRBV7-2 and TRBJ1-5, with 8 nucleotides matching TRBD1. The CDR3 totals 16 residues. The V gene end was trimmed by 2 bases and the J gene end by 0 bases; junction bases not matched to a gene: 3. Germline loops: CDR1 SGHTA, CDR2 FQGNSA.

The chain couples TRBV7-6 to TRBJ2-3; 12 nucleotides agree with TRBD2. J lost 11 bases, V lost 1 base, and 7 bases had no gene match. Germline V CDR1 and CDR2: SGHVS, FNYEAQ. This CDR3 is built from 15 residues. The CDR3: CASSLGLAGESWQYF. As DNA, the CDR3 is TGTGCCAGCAGCTTAGGACTAGCGGGGGAGTCTTGGCAGTATTTT.

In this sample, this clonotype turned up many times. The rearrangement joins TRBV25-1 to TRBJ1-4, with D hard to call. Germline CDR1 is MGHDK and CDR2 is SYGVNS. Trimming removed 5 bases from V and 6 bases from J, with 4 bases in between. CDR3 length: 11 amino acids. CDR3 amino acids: CASSNYEKLFF. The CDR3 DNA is TGTGCCAGCAGTAATTATGAAAAACTGTTTTTT.

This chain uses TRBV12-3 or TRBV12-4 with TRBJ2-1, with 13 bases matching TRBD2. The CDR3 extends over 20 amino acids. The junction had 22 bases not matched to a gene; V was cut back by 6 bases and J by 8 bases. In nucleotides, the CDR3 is TGTGCCAGCAGGGCCTTAGGGGTAGACCCGACTAGCGGGGGGTTCGATGAGCAGTTCTTC. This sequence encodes CASRALGVDPTSGGFDEQFF.

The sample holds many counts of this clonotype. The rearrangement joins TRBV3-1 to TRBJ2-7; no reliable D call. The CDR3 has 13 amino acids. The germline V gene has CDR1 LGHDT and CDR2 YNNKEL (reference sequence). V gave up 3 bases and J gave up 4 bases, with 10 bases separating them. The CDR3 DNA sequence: TGTGCCAGCAGCCACCCCCAGACTTACGAGCAGTACTTC. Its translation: CASSHPQTYEQYF.

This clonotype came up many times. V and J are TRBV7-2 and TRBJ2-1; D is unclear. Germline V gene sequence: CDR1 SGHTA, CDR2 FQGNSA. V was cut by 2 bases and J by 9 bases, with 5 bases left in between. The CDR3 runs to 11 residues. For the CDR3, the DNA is TGTGCCAGCAGCTTATTGATTGAGCAGTTCTTC. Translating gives CASSLLIEQFF. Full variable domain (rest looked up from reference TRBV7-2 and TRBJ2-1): GAGVSQSPSNKVTEKGKDVELRCDPISGHTALYWYRQSLGQGLEFLIYFQGNSAPDKSGLPSDRFSAERTGGSVSTLTIQRTQQEDSAVYLCASSLLIEQFFGPGTRLTVL.

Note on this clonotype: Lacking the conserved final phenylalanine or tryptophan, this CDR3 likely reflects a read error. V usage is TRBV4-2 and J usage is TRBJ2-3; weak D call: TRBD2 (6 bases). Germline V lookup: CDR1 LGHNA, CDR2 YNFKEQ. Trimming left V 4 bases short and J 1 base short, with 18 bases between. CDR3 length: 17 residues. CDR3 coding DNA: TGTGCCAGCAGCCTTCTTGGGCGGGAATTAGGCACAGATACGCAGTATTCT. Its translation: CASSLLGRELGTDTQYS.

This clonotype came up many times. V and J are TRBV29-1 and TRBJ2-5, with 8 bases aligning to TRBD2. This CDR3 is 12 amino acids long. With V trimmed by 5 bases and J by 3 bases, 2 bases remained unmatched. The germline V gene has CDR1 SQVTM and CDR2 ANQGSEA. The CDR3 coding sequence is TGCAGCGTTCAGCGGGGGAAAGAGACCCAGTACTTC. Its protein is CSVQRGKETQYF.